This TCR beta chain came from a study of post-analysis software for immune sequencing data. Study at large: Recorded subtypes: relapsing-remitting, secondary progressive, progressive-relapsing; some patients unannotated.

Tagging with unique molecular identifiers was a feature of the TCR beta cDNA libraries. Approximately 0.5 million cDNA molecules were recovered from an input of 1 to 10 million T cells. From the PCR reads, TCRdb called clonotypes with MiXCR, one entry per CDR3 protein. The table includes hundreds of thousands of distinct CDR3 sequences, over 45% detected once. With 6 bases removed from V and 3 bases from J, the gap between germline ends came to 14 bases. The CDR3 has 13 amino acids. From germline, CDR1 is DFQATT and CDR2 SNEGSKA (reference sequence). In this sample, this clonotype turned up a few times. The antigen remains unidentified. Points from the study as a whole: Samples sharing a preparation batch grouped tightly together when assessed by F measure. Patients with multiple sclerosis recorded significantly lower normalized Chao1 diversity than controls, the study found. Several TRBV segments were more frequent in patients than controls; TRBV5-6, TRBV5-1 and TRBV20-1 belonged to this group.

This chain joins TRBV20-1 and TRBJ1-2; D unclear. This sequence was found in a girl aged 2 to 10 with multiple sclerosis. The source material was blood. The CDR3 DNA reads TGCAGTGCCACAGTCCTTAACCACTATGGCTACACCTTC. The encoded protein is CSATVLNHYGYTF.